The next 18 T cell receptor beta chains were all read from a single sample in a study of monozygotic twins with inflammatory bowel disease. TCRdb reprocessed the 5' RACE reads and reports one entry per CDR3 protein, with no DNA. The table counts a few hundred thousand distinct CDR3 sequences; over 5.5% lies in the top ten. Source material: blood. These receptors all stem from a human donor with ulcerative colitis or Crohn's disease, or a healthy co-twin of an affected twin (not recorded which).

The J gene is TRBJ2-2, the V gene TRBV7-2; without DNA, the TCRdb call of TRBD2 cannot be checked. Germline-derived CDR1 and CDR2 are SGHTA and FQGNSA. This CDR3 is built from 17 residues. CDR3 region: CASSLLGGGPGVGELFF.

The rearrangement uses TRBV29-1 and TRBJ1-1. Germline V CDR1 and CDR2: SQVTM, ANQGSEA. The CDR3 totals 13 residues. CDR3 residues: CSVEDTQNTEAFF.

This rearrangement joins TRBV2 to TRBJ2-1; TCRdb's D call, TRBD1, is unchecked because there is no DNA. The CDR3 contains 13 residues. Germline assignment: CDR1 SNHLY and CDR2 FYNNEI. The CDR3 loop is CATRVPGYNEQFF.

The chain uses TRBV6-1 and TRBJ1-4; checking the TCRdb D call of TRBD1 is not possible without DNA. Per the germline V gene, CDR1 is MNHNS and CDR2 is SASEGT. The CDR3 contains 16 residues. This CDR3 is CASSEALGQLNEKLFF.

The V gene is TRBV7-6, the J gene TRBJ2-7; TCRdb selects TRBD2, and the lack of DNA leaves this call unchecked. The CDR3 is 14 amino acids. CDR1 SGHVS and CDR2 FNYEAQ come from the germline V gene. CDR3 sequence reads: CASSPRDSGYEQYF.

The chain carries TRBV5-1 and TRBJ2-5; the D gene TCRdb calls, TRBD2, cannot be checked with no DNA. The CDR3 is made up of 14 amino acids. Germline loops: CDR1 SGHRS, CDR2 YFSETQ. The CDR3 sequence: CASSFGTSLETQYF.

The CDR3: CASSPGDEQFF. This chain joins TRBV11-2 and TRBJ2-1; TCRdb's assignment of TRBD1 cannot be checked, as there is no DNA. There are 11 residues in the CDR3. Germline V gene lookup returns CDR1 SGHAT and CDR2 FQNNGV.

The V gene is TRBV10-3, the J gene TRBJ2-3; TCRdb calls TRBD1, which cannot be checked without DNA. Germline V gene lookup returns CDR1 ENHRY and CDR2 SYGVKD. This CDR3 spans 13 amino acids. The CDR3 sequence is CATRTGGTDTQYF.

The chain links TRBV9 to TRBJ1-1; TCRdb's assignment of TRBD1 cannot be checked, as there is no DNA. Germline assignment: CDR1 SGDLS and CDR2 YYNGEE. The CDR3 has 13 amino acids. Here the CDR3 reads CASSVVTGGEAFF.

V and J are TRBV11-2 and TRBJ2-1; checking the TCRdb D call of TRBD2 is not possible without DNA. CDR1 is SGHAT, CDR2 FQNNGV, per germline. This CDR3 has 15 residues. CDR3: CASSLDLAGGNEQFF.

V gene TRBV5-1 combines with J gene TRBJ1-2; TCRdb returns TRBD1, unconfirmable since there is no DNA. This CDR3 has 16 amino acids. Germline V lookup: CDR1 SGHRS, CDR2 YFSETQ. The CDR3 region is CASSLSSTGVNYGYTF. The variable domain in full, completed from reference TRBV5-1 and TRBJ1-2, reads KAGVTQTPRYLIKTRGQQVTLSCSPISGHRSVSWYQQTPGQGLQFLFEYFSETQRNKGNFPGRFSGRQFSNSRSEMNVSTLELGDSALYLCASSLSSTGVNYGYTFGSGTRLTVV.

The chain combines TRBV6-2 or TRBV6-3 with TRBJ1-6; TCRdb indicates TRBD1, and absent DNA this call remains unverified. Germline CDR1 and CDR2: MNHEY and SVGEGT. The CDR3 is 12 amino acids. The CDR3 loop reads CASSRQISPLHF.

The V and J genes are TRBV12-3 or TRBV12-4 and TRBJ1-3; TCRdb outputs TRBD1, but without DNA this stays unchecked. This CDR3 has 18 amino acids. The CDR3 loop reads CASRYLGVGSSSGNTIYF.

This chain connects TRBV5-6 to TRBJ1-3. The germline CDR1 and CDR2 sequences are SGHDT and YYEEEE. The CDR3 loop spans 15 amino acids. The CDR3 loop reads CASRHLSGTGNTIYF. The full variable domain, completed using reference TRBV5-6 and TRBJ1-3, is DAGVTQSPTHLIKTRGQQVTLRCSPKSGHDTVSWYQQALGQGPQFIFQYYEEEERQRGNFPDRFSGHQFPNYSSELNVNALLLGDSALYLCASRHLSGTGNTIYFGEGSWLTVV.

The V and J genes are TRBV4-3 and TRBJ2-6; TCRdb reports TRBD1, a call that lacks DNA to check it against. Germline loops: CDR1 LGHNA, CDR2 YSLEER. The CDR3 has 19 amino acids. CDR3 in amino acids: CASSQVRPGASSGANVLTF.

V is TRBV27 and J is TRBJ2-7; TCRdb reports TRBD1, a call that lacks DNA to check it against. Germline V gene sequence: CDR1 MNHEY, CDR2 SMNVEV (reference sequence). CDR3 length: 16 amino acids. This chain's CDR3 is CASRLKGEGAVYEQYF.

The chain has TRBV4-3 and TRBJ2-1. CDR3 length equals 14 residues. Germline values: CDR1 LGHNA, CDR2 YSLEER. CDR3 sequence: CASSQVKASDEQFF.

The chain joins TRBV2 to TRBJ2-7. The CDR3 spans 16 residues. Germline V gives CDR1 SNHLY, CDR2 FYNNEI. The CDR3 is CASSEIEAYLSYEQYF.